The clone carrying this T cell receptor beta chain has just one count. CDR3 length: 15 residues. Germline assignment: CDR1 SGHDN and CDR2 FVKESK. The germline V and J ends were trimmed by 4 bases and 2 bases, with 15 bases remaining between them. The data belong to a study of technical replicates of blood from a few donors. The data were produced by immunoSEQ multiplex PCR, yet TCRdb's version contains in-frame clones alone and is incomplete. The sample lists 70,000 to 95,000 clones; 95% were seen once. Material: T cells isolated from PBMCs. The chain couples TRBV14 to TRBJ2-7, with D perhaps matching TRBD1 (7 bases). This receptor was identified in a human donor in good health. Written as DNA, the CDR3 is TGTGCCAGCAGCCCTCAGGGGGGAGGCCCCTACGAGCAGTACTTC. This gives the protein CASSPQGGGPYEQYF.